Sequencing of this T cell receptor (beta chain) was carried out in a study of graft-versus-host responses after intestinal transplantation. Measured with immunoSEQ multiplex PCR; TCRdb has only the in-frame clones, and not every one. This sample has over 15,000 clones; approximately 89% occur once, and the top ten carry 8% to 9.5%. This clone has a single count. The CDR3 is 12 residues long. Trimming took 4 bases from V and 8 from J; bases not matched to a gene: 4. Germline V gives CDR1 SGHAT, CDR2 FQNNGV. The chain couples TRBV11-2 to TRBJ1-2; TRBD1 aligns across 7 bases. Material: PBMCs, obtained about 240 days after intestinal transplant. This clonotype was sampled from a human patient who received an intestinal transplant, so some T cells may come from the graft donor. The CDR3 region has the DNA TGTGCCAGCAGCTCACAGGGGATGGGCTACACCTTC. Translation: CASSSQGMGYTF.